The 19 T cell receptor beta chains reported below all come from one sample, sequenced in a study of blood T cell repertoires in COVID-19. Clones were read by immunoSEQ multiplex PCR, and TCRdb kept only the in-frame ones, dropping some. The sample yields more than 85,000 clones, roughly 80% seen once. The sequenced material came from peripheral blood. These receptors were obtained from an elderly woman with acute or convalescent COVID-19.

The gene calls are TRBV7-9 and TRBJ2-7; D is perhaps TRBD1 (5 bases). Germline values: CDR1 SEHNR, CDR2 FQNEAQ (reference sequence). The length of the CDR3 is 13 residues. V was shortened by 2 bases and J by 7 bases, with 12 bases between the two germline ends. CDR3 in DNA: TGTGCCAGCAGCTTACAGGGCCCGAGGGAGCAGTACTTC. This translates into CASSLQGPREQYF.

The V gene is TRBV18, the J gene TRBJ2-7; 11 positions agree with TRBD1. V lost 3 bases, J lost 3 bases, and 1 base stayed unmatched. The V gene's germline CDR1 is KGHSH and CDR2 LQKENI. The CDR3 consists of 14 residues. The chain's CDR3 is CASSPGQGVYEQYV. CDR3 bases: TGTGCCAGCTCACCGGGACAGGGGGTCTACGAGCAGTACGTC.

CDR3 protein: CAWRPGLTNTGELFF. The CDR3 nucleotides are TGTGCCTGGAGGCCGGGACTAACGAACACCGGGGAGCTGTTTTTT. This chain joins TRBV30 and TRBJ2-2; 7 bases are shared with TRBD2. Germline loops: CDR1 GTSNPN, CDR2 SVGIG (reference sequence). Trimming at V came to 3 bases and at J to 0 bases, leaving 4 bases not matched to a gene. The CDR3 runs to 15 residues.

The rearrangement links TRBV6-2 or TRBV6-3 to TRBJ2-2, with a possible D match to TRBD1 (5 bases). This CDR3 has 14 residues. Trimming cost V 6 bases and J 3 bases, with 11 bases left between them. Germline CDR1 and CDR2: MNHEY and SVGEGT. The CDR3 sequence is CASSLGRYTGELFF. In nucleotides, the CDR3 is TGTGCCAGCAGCCTGGGGCGGTACACCGGGGAGCTGTTTTTT.

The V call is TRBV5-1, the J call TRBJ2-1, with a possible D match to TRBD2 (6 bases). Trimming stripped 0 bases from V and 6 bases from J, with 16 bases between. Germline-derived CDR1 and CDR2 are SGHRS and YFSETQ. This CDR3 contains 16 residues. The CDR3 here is CASSLDYSGVGNEQFF. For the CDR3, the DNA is TGCGCCAGCAGCTTGGACTATTCGGGAGTAGGCAATGAGCAGTTCTTC.

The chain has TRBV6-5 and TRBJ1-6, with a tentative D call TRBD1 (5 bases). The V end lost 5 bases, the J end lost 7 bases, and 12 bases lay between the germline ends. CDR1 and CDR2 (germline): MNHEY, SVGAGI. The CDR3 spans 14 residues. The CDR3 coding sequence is TGTGCCAGCAGTCCGGGACTGCTGAATTCACCCCTCCACTTT. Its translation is CASSPGLLNSPLHF.

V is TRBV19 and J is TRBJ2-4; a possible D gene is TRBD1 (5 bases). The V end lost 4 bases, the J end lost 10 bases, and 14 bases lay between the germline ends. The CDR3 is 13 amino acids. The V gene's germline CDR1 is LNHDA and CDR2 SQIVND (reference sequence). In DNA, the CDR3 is TGTGCCAGTAGTACGGGCACCCCAGGGATTCAGTACTTC. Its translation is CASSTGTPGIQYF.

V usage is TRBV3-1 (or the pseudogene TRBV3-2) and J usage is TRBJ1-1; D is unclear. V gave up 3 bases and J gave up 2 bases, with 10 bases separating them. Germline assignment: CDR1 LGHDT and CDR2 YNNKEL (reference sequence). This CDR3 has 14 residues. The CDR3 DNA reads TGTGCCAGCAGCCATTGGACGGGAAACACTGAAGCTTTCTTT. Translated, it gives CASSHWTGNTEAFF.

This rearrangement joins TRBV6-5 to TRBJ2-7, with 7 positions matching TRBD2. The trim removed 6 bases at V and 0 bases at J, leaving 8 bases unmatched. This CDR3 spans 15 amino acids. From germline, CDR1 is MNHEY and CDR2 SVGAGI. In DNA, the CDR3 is TGTGCCAGCAGAGTCCTAGCGGCCAGCTCCTACGAGCAGTACTTC. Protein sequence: CASRVLAASSYEQYF.

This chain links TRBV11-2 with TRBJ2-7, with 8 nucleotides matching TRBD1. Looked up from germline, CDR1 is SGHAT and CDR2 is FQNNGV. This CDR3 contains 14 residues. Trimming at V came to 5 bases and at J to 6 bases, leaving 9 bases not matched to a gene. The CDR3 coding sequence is TGTGCCAGCAGCCTGCGGACAGGGTTGAGCGAGCAGTACGTC. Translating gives CASSLRTGLSEQYV.

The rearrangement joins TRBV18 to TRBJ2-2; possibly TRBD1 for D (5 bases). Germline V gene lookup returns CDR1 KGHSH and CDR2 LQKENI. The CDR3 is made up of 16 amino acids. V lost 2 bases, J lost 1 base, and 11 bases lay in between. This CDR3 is CASSPKGRMNTGELFF. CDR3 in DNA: TGTGCCAGCTCACCAAAGGGGCGAATGAACACCGGGGAGCTGTTTTTT.

In DNA, the CDR3 is TGCGCCAGCGGCAGGGCTACCCAAGAGACCCAGTACTTC. Protein product: CASGRATQETQYF. The V call is TRBV5-1, the J call TRBJ2-5, with D possibly matching TRBD1 (5 bases). V was trimmed by 7 bases and J by 1 base, leaving 11 bases between them. The CDR3 is 13 amino acids. Germline values: CDR1 SGHRS, CDR2 YFSETQ.

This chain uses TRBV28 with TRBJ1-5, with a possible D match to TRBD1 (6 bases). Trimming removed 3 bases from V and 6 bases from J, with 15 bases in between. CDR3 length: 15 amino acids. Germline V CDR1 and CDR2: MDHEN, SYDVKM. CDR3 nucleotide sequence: TGTGCCAGCAGTTTCGCGTGGCAGGGGCGTCAGCCCCAGCATTTT. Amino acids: CASSFAWQGRQPQHF.

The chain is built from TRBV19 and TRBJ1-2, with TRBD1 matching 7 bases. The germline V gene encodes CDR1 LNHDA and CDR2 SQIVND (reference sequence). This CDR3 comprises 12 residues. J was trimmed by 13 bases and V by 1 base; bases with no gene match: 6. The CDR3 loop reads CASSIGEGASTF. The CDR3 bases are TGTGCCAGTAGTATAGGAGAGGGGGCCTCCACCTTC.

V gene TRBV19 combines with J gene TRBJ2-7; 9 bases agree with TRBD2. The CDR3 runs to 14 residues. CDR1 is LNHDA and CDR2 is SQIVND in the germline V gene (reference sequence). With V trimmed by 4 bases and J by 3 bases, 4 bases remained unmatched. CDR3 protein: CASSRTSDLYEQYF. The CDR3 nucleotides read TGTGCCAGTAGTAGGACTAGCGACCTCTACGAGCAGTACTTC.

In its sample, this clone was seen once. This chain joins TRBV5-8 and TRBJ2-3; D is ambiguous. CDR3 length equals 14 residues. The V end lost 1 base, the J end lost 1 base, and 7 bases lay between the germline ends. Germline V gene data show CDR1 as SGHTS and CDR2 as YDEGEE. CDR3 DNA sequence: TGTGCCAGCAGCTTGTCGCCGGGCACAGATACGCAGTATTTT. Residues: CASSLSPGTDTQYF.

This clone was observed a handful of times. CDR3 residues: CASSPQGANEQYF. In nucleotides, the CDR3 is TGTGCCAGCAGCCCTCAGGGGGCAAACGAGCAGTACTTC. V gene TRBV7-2 combines with J gene TRBJ2-7; TRBD1 agrees at 8 bases. The germline gives CDR1 SGHTA, CDR2 FQGNSA. The V segment lost 5 bases and the J segment 5 bases; nucleotides outside the gene matches: 5. The CDR3 runs to 13 residues.

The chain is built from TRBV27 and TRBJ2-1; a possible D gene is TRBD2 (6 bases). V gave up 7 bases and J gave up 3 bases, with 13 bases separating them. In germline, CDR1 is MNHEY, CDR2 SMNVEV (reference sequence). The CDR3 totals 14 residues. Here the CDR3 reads CASKQREFYNEQFF. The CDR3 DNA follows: TGTGCCAGCAAACAACGGGAGTTCTACAATGAGCAGTTCTTC.

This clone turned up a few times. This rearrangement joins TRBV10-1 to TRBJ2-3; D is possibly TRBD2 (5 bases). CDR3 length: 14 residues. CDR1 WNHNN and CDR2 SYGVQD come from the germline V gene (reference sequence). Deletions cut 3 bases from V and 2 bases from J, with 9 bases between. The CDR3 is CASSDQLVTDTQYF. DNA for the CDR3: TGCGCCAGCAGTGATCAACTAGTCACAGATACGCAGTATTTT.